The entry below describes one T cell receptor (beta chain). This specimen belongs to a study of naive and memory T cell subsets. This CDR3 has 14 amino acids. V lost 4 bases, J lost 3 bases, and 12 bases lay in between. Germline V gene sequence: CDR1 MNHEY, CDR2 SVGAGI. The beta constant-region primer was an equimolar mix of two oligonucleotides covering TRBC1 and TRBC2. Each CDR3 protein gets one entry after TCRdb re-called the UMI-ligation and nested PCR reads with MiXCR. The table lists 150,000 or so distinct CDR3 sequences, 15% to 20% of them singletons. The receptor comes from a human donor in good health. What was sequenced was naive CD4+ T cells from blood. This sequence joins TRBV6-5 and TRBJ2-5; D possibly corresponds to TRBD2 (6 bases). Written as DNA, the CDR3 is TGTGCCAGCAGTTCCCCGGGACTGAAAGAGACCCAGTACTTC. Translating gives CASSSPGLKETQYF.